Each of the 3 T cell receptor beta chains below was sequenced from the same sample in a study of T-cell reconstitution after alpha-beta-depleted transplantation in children. For TCRbeta, the library was prepared with unique molecular identifiers. Via MiXCR, TCRdb re-called the PCR reads, giving one row per CDR3 protein. The sample has some 260,000 distinct CDR3 sequences, 20% to 30% seen once. The sample consisted of PBMCs, mostly from graft donor cells, taken 360 days after TCRalphabeta/CD19-depleted stem cell transplant. Receptors were obtained from a female patient between 2 and 15 years old who had a stem cell transplant for congenital amegakaryocytic thrombocytopenia, so the T cells may come from the graft donor.

The V gene is TRBV12-3 or TRBV12-4, the J gene TRBJ1-1; no clear D gene. The length of the CDR3 is 12 residues. Between the trimmed V and J ends, which lost 6 bases and 6 bases, there was a span of 11 bases. The CDR3 region is CASSSGSAEAFF. DNA of the CDR3: TGTGCCAGCAGCTCCGGTAGCGCTGAAGCTTTCTTT.

The chain has TRBV27 and TRBJ2-3, with a weak D call TRBD1 (5 bases). V was cut by 3 bases and J by 5 bases, with 6 bases left in between. Germline loops: CDR1 MNHEY, CDR2 SMNVEV (reference sequence). The CDR3 loop spans 12 amino acids. The CDR3 DNA is TGTGCCAGCAGTTTTAGGGGAGATACGCAGTATTTT. The encoded protein is CASSFRGDTQYF.

The chain links TRBV24-1 to TRBJ2-1; 8 bases agree with TRBD2. This CDR3 is 16 amino acids long. Germline V gives CDR1 KGHDR, CDR2 SFDVKD. Losses at the gene ends were 3 bases for V and 8 bases for J; bases not matched to a gene: 11. The CDR3 protein is CATSDGGAGGGDEQFF. For the CDR3, the DNA is TGTGCCACCAGTGATGGAGGGGCGGGGGGTGGGGATGAGCAGTTCTTC.